This T cell receptor (beta chain) was observed in a study of metastatic and nonmetastatic thyroid tumors. Study details: Repertoires were compared across blood and tumor or nodule tissue from malignant and benign thyroid patients. Overall study findings and caveats: Reports indicated that malignant thyroid tumors showed significantly higher TCR beta diversity than benign nodules did, in blood and tumor.

This clone has more than one count but fewer than ten. Antigen specificity is unknown. Until they underwent thyroid surgery, no patient had received any treatment. Via MiXCR, TCRdb re-called the PCR reads. The repertoire has approximately 6,000 clones, approximately 30% of them found once; the top ten carry more than 25%. This CDR3 is 13 amino acids long. The germline V gene has CDR1 MDHEN and CDR2 SYDVKM. The V end lost 8 bases, the J end lost 2 bases, and 13 bases lay between the germline ends. Sequenced material: adjacent normal tissue. The rearrangement links TRBV28 to TRBJ2-7; D may be TRBD1 or TRBD2 (5 bases each). This TCR was recovered from a male donor with papillary thyroid cancer or a benign thyroid nodule (not recorded which). Some clones in this sample may be carry-over from other donors' samples. CDR3 in DNA: TGTGCCAGCCTCCGACAGCGGCCCTACGAGCAGTACTTC. Its protein product is CASLRQRPYEQYF.